This TCR beta chain was sequenced for a study of PD-L1 blockade in urothelial cancer. Study-level background: Enrolled patients had been treated previously with 0 to 3 chemotherapy regimens. A median approximately 150,000 T cells were found in blood samples. Study-wide findings and caveats: When pretreatment blood TCR clonality was below the median, it predicted better survival.

Time point here: pretreatment peripheral blood. Pretreatment and on-treatment blood mononuclear cell samples were taken, totaling between 1 and 8 time points per patient. Germline V gene sequence: CDR1 SGHRS, CDR2 YFSETQ. Deletions cut 0 bases from V and 4 bases from J, with 5 bases between. There are 13 residues in the CDR3. The data were produced by immunoSEQ multiplex PCR, yet TCRdb's version contains in-frame clones alone and is incomplete. The sample lists about 56,000 clones, roughly 87% occurring once. For this clone: As yet, its antigen is unknown.

This TCR came from a man aged 70-80 years with urothelial cancer. The rearrangement uses TRBV5-1 and TRBJ2-1; D not certain. Sequences were derived from PBMCs, sampled around atezolizumab (anti-PD-L1) treatment. The CDR3: CASSLDSYNEQFF. DNA of the CDR3: TGCGCCAGCAGCTTGGACAGTTACAATGAGCAGTTCTTC.